Listed here is a single T cell receptor beta chain. Its target is not known. The V gene's germline CDR1 is MNHEY and CDR2 SMNVEV (reference sequence). CDR3 length: 13 residues. The germline V and J ends were trimmed by 6 bases and 8 bases, with 16 bases remaining between them. This PCR relied on a set of 60 Vbeta primers and 13 Jbeta primers. Clones were sequenced by immunoSEQ multiplex PCR, and TCRdb holds only the in-frame ones, with some missing. Altogether about 120,000 clones are present, 70% to 80% being singletons, with the ten largest covering about 1.6%. This sample was included in a study of cytomegalovirus exposure and HLA in healthy donors. The study's findings and limits: Associated with cytomegalovirus, according to the listing, were 150 to 200 TCR beta chains. A later analysis associated roughly 15,000 TCR beta sequences with HLA alleles at a 0.05 false discovery rate.

The sequence was obtained from a woman aged 18-29 years in good health and CMV-seronegative. The genes are TRBV27 and TRBJ1-2; D is unresolved. The sample taken for sequencing was PBMCs. The CDR3: CASRWTQTSGYTF. As DNA, the CDR3 is TGTGCCAGCAGATGGACTCAAACCTCGGGCTACACCTTC.